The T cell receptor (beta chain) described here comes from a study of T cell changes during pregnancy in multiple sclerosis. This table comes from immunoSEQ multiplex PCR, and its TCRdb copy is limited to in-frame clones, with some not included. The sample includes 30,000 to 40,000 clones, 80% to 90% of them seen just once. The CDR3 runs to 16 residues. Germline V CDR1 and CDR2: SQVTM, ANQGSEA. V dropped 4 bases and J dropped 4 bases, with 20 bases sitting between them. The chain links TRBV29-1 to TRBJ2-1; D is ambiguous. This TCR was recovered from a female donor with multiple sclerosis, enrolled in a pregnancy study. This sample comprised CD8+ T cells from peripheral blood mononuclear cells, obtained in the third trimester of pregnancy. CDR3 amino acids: CSVVGRLPNRYNEQFF. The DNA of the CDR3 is TGCAGCGTTGTTGGTCGGTTACCAAACCGATACAATGAGCAGTTCTTC.